This TCR beta chain was recorded in a study of OX40 agonist ivuxolimab in advanced cancers. The overall study: The patients received ivuxolimab by intravenous route every 2 weeks at 0.01 to 10 mg/kg.

The V end was cut by 8 bases, the J end by 4 bases, with 14 bases between. This CDR3 comprises 13 residues. Germline CDR1 reads LNHDA; CDR2 reads SQIVND (reference sequence). TCRdb's copy holds only in-frame clones and misses some; the assay was immunoSEQ multiplex PCR. The repertoire holds 60,000 to 65,000 clones, with roughly 85% as singletons. The sample consisted of CD4+ or CD8+ T cells sorted from blood, taken in a trial of the OX40 agonist ivuxolimab. This chain joins TRBV19 and TRBJ1-2; perhaps TRBD1 as D (6 bases). The TCR was taken from an adult with an advanced solid tumor such as melanoma, head and neck, liver or kidney cancer. The CDR3 nucleotides are TGTGCCAGTGGTCCCCGGACAGCCTATGGCTACACCTTC. Protein: CASGPRTAYGYTF.